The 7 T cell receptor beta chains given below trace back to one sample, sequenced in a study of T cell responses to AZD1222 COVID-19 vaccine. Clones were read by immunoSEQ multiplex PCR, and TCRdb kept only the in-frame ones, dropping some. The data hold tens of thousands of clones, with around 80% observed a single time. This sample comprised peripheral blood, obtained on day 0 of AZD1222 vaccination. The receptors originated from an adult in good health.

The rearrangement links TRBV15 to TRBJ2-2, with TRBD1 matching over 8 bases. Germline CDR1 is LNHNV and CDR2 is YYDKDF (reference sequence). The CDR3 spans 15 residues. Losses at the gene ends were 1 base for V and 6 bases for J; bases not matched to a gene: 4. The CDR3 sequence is CATSRGRGHPGELFF. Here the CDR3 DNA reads TGTGCCACCAGCAGAGGCAGGGGGCATCCCGGGGAGCTGTTTTTT.

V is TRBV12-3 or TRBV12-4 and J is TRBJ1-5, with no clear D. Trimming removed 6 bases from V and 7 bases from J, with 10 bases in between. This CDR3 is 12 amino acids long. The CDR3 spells CASSPPRQPQHF. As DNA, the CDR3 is TGTGCCAGCAGCCCCCCGCGGCAGCCCCAGCATTTT.

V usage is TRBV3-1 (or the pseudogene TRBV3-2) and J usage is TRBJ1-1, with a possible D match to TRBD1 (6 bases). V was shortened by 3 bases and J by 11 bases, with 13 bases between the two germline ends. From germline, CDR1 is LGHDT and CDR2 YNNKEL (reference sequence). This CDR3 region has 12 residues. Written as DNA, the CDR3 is TGTGCCAGCAGCCACCGGAACAGGGACGCTTTCTTT. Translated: CASSHRNRDAFF.

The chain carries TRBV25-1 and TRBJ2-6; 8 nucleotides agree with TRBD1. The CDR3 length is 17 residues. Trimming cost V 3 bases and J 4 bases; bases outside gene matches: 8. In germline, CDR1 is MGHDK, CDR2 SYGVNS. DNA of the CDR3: TGTGCCAGCAGTGATAGGACAGGGCATTTAGGGGCCAACGTCCTGACTTTC. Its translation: CASSDRTGHLGANVLTF.

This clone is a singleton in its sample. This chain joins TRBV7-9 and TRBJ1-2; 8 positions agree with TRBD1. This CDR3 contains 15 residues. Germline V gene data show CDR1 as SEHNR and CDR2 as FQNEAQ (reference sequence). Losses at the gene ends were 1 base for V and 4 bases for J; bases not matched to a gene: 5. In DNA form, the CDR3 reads TGTGCCAGCAGCTTAGGGTCAGGGGGCGCCTATGGCTACACCTTC. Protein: CASSLGSGGAYGYTF.

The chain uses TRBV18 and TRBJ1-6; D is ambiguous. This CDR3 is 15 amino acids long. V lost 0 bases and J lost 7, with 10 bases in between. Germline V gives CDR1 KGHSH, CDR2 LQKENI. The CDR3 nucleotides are TGTGCCAGCTCACCACCCCCAGTCGGCAATTCACCCCTCCACTTT. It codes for CASSPPPVGNSPLHF.

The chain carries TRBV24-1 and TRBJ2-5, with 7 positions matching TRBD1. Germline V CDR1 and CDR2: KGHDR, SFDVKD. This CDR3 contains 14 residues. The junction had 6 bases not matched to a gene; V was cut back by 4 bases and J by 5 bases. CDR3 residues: CATSEYGQVETQYF. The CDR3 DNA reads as TGTGCCACCAGTGAATATGGACAGGTCGAGACCCAGTACTTC.